The 25 T cell receptor beta chains given below trace back to one sample, sequenced in a study of OX40 agonist ivuxolimab in advanced cancers. Libraries were prepared by immunoSEQ multiplex PCR; TCRdb keeps only in-frame clonotypes and omits some of them. The table includes about 79,000 clones, about 90% detected once. The sequencing used CD4+ or CD8+ T cells sorted from blood, collected in a trial of the OX40 agonist ivuxolimab. These receptors all stem from an adult with an advanced solid tumor such as melanoma, head and neck, liver or kidney cancer.

The chain combines TRBV6-5 with TRBJ1-4; D perhaps matches TRBD1 (5 bases). Trimming took 4 bases from V and 4 from J, leaving 13 bases between them. This CDR3 has 15 residues. Germline values: CDR1 MNHEY, CDR2 SVGAGI. The CDR3 protein is CASSFTGPSNEKLFF. The CDR3, as DNA: TGTGCCAGCAGTTTCACAGGTCCGAGTAATGAAAAACTGTTTTTT.

About this clone itself: The same CDR3 is also encoded by other DNA sequences in this sample. The genes are TRBV6-1 and TRBJ1-1, with D perhaps TRBD1 (5 bases). Germline CDR1 MNHNS, CDR2 SASEGT. V lost 8 bases, J lost 2 bases, and 12 bases lay in between. This CDR3 contains 13 residues. The CDR3 loop reads CASSLTGNTEAFF. DNA for the CDR3: TGTGCCAGCTCATTAACAGGTAACACTGAAGCTTTCTTT.

This chain joins TRBV7-2 and TRBJ1-6; the D is unclear. V was shortened by 5 bases and J by 14 bases, with 13 bases between the two germline ends. Germline V gene sequence: CDR1 SGHTA, CDR2 FQGNSA. CDR3 length equals 12 residues. The CDR3 bases are TGTGCCAGCAGCGGCAGGCTTCGGGCCCTCCACTTT. Translating it yields CASSGRLRALHF.

The V gene is TRBV6-5, the J gene TRBJ2-1; TRBD1 agrees at 9 bases. This CDR3 has 16 residues. The germline V gene encodes CDR1 MNHEY and CDR2 SVGAGI. The junction had 6 bases not matched to a gene; V was cut back by 0 bases and J by 6 bases. CDR3 DNA sequence: TGTGCCAGCAGTTACTCCGGGACAGGGATCTCCAATGAGCAGTTCTTC. This translates into CASSYSGTGISNEQFF.

In this sample, this clone turned up once. This chain joins TRBV5-1 and TRBJ2-1, with a weak D call TRBD1 (5 bases). The germline V gene encodes CDR1 SGHRS and CDR2 YFSETQ. The V and J ends lost 0 bases and 8 bases respectively, with 9 bases between them. The CDR3 length is 13 residues. The CDR3 coding sequence is TGCGCCAGCAGCTTGGGGCAGGGCGATGAGCAGTTCTTC. It yields the protein CASSLGQGDEQFF.

The rearrangement links TRBV30 to TRBJ2-1; unclear D gene. This CDR3 has 13 amino acids. The germline V gene encodes CDR1 GTSNPN and CDR2 SVGIG (reference sequence). Deletions cut 0 bases from V and 8 bases from J, with 11 bases between. This CDR3 reads CAWSVLNLYEQFF. The CDR3 DNA is TGTGCCTGGAGTGTATTAAACCTATATGAGCAGTTCTTC.

The rearrangement joins TRBV20-1 to TRBJ2-1; D unclear. This CDR3 is built from 10 residues. With 3 bases removed from V and 9 bases from J, the gap between germline ends came to 6 bases. The germline CDR1 and CDR2 sequences are DFQATT and SNEGSKA (reference sequence). The CDR3 bases are TGCAGTGCTAGTTTGGGTGAGCAGTTCTTC. This encodes CSASLGEQFF.

The chain combines TRBV28 with TRBJ2-3; maybe TRBD2 (6 bases). The germline CDR1 and CDR2 sequences are MDHEN and SYDVKM. V was clipped by 8 bases and J by 0 bases, with 24 bases between them. The CDR3 runs to 18 residues. CDR3 nucleotides: TGTGCCAGCCATCGGGGGATTGGGACGTACGAGAGCACAGATACGCAGTATTTT. It yields the protein CASHRGIGTYESTDTQYF.

The chain uses TRBV30 and TRBJ1-3, with D possibly matching TRBD1 (5 bases). CDR3 length: 15 amino acids. The V end was cut by 5 bases, the J end by 2 bases, with 16 bases between. The germline CDR1 and CDR2 sequences are GTSNPN and SVGIG (reference sequence). The CDR3 bases are TGTGCCTGGTCGCCCGGGGGGAGCGCTGGAAACACCATATATTTT. Translating it yields CAWSPGGSAGNTIYF.

J is TRBJ1-1 and V is TRBV2; 9 nucleotides match TRBD1. The J segment lost 1 base and the V segment lost 6 bases, leaving 6 bases of the junction unmatched. CDR3 length: 15 amino acids. Germline CDR1 reads SNHLY; CDR2 reads FYNNEI. The CDR3 DNA follows: TGTGCCAGCAGCGCGACAGGGGGGCAGAACACTGAAGCTTTCTTT. It is translated as CASSATGGQNTEAFF.

This chain's CDR3 is CASSTGWNTEAFF. The CDR3 nucleotides read TGTGCCAGTTCGACCGGGTGGAACACTGAAGCTTTCTTT. The gene calls are TRBV7-3 and TRBJ1-1, with unresolved D. The CDR3 is 13 amino acids. Germline CDR1 SGHTA, CDR2 FQGTGA. Trimming shortened V by 9 bases and J by 1 base, and 12 bases separated the two germline ends.

The V and J genes are TRBV9 and TRBJ2-1; 7 bases fit TRBD2. Germline CDR1 is SGDLS and CDR2 is YYNGEE. V was clipped by 0 bases and J by 3 bases; unmatched bases: 3. This CDR3 spans 15 amino acids. The chain's CDR3 is CASSVAAGDYNEQFF. In DNA form, the CDR3 reads TGTGCCAGCAGCGTAGCTGCGGGGGACTACAATGAGCAGTTCTTC.

The J gene is TRBJ2-7, the V gene TRBV23-1; D unresolved. TRBV23-1 qualifies as an ORF whose function is uncertain. V was shortened by 0 bases and J by 3 bases, with 15 bases between the two germline ends. The CDR3 consists of 16 residues. The CDR3 DNA is TGCGCCAGCAGTCAATCAAGAGTAAGACAAGACTACGAGCAGTACGTC. It is translated as CASSQSRVRQDYEQYV.

The chain joins TRBV5-5 to TRBJ2-4, with D possibly matching TRBD1 (6 bases). Germline assignment: CDR1 SGHKS and CDR2 YYEKEE (reference sequence). Trimming shortened V by 0 bases and J by 5 bases, and 12 bases separated the two germline ends. The CDR3 consists of 15 residues. The DNA of the CDR3 is TGTGCCAGCAGCTTGGGGCCAGGGGATCAAAACATTCAGTACTTC. Translating it yields CASSLGPGDQNIQYF.

V gene TRBV6-1 combines with J gene TRBJ1-4, with a tentative D call TRBD1 (6 bases). The germline CDR1 and CDR2 sequences are MNHNS and SASEGT. CDR3 length equals 15 residues. Trimming pared 0 bases from V and 8 bases from J, leaving 13 bases between. The CDR3 nucleotides read TGTGCCAGCAGTGAAGCACCAGGGACACGGGAAAAACTGTTTTTT. It is translated as CASSEAPGTREKLFF.

The sample holds a few counts of this clone. This rearrangement joins TRBV18 to TRBJ1-1; no clear D gene. CDR3 length: 13 residues. V lost 1 base and J 1 base, leaving 4 bases between the germline ends. The germline V gene has CDR1 KGHSH and CDR2 LQKENI. The CDR3 nucleotides read TGTGCCAGCTCACCACAGGGGAACACTGAAGCTTTCTTT. Its translation is CASSPQGNTEAFF.

This clone was seen a few times. V gene TRBV14 combines with J gene TRBJ1-1, with D perhaps TRBD1 (6 bases). Germline CDR1 reads SGHDN; CDR2 reads FVKESK. CDR3 size: 13 residues. V was shortened by 0 bases and J by 8 bases, with 10 bases between the two germline ends. The CDR3, as DNA: TGTGCCAGCAGCCAAGATCTTACAGGGGAAGCTTTCTTT. Its translation is CASSQDLTGEAFF.

The genes are TRBV6-5 and TRBJ1-6, with D possibly being TRBD1 (5 bases). Trimming cost V 6 bases and J 12 bases, with 18 bases left between them. CDR1 and CDR2 (germline): MNHEY, SVGAGI. CDR3 length: 14 residues. The CDR3 DNA reads TGTGCCAGCAGACCAGGGTTCCTTGAATTACCCCTCCACTTT. Protein product: CASRPGFLELPLHF.

The rearrangement links TRBV19 to TRBJ1-1, with 8 bases matching TRBD1. Germline-derived CDR1 and CDR2 are LNHDA and SQIVND (reference sequence). This CDR3 spans 14 amino acids. Trimming took 5 bases from V and 6 from J; bases not matched to a gene: 8. The CDR3: CASSLDRGGPEAFF. The CDR3 DNA reads TGTGCCAGTAGTCTCGACAGGGGAGGCCCTGAAGCTTTCTTT.

The chain uses TRBV27 and TRBJ1-3; D gene unclear. In germline, CDR1 is MNHEY, CDR2 SMNVEV (reference sequence). CDR3 length: 17 residues. V was clipped by 0 bases and J by 4 bases, with 16 bases between them. DNA of the CDR3: TGTGCCAGCAGTTTATCCCCATCCGGGTTTGGCGGAAACACCATATATTTT. This gives the protein CASSLSPSGFGGNTIYF.

V is TRBV2 and J is TRBJ1-2; D may be TRBD1 (5 bases). Looked up from germline, CDR1 is SNHLY and CDR2 is FYNNEI. The ends were cut back, 10 bases at V and 5 bases at J, with 17 bases in the middle. The CDR3 is made up of 13 amino acids. The CDR3 spells CAIPPSGTYGYTF. The CDR3 nucleotides are TGTGCCATCCCGCCTTCCGGGACTTATGGCTACACCTTC.

The chain carries TRBV6-4 and TRBJ2-2; D assignment may be TRBD1 or TRBD2 (6 bases each). Trimming removed 0 bases from V and 4 bases from J, with 12 bases in between. The CDR3 totals 16 residues. Germline V gene data show CDR1 as MRHNA and CDR2 as SNTAGT. In DNA form, the CDR3 reads TGTGCCAGCAGTGACTCGTACGGGGGCAGCACCGGGGAGCTGTTTTTT. Residues: CASSDSYGGSTGELFF.

V usage is TRBV19 and J usage is TRBJ1-6; D is uncertain. Between the trimmed V and J ends, which lost 5 bases and 3 bases, there was a span of 11 bases. Looked up from germline, CDR1 is LNHDA and CDR2 is SQIVND (reference sequence). The CDR3 is 15 amino acids. The CDR3 is CASSPQSSYNSPLHF. The CDR3 DNA follows: TGTGCCAGTAGTCCCCAGTCCAGCTATAATTCACCCCTCCACTTT.

CDR3 loop: CATTGRGFGSNQPQHF. CDR3 in DNA: TGTGCCACTACAGGGCGGGGTTTTGGAAGCAATCAGCCCCAGCATTTT. The chain recombines TRBV19 with TRBJ1-5, with D perhaps TRBD1 (6 bases). Deletions cut 10 bases from V and 1 base from J, with 20 bases between. Germline loops: CDR1 LNHDA, CDR2 SQIVND (reference sequence). The CDR3 contains 16 residues. Complete variable domain (other parts from reference TRBV19 and TRBJ1-5): DGGITQSPKYLFRKEGQNVTLSCEQNLNHDAMYWYRQDPGQGLRLIYYSQIVNDFQKGDIAEGYSVSREKKESFPLTVTSAQKNPTAFYLCATTGRGFGSNQPQHFGDGTRLSIL.

This chain joins TRBV19 and TRBJ1-6, with a tentative D call TRBD1 (6 bases). The ends were cut back, 5 bases at V and 4 bases at J, with 15 bases in the middle. The CDR3 is 16 residues long. Germline CDR1 LNHDA, CDR2 SQIVND (reference sequence). Here the CDR3 reads CASSPPLGGYNSPLHF. The CDR3 DNA follows: TGTGCCAGTAGTCCCCCGTTAGGGGGTTATAATTCACCCCTCCACTTT.